This T cell receptor beta chain was sequenced for a study of T cells in Graves' hyperthyroidism and ophthalmopathy. The CDR3 spans 14 residues. Deletions cut 7 bases from V and 5 bases from J, with 17 bases between. Amplification of TCR beta CDR3 regions was performed using RNA transcripts as template. TCR CDR3 underwent first-round RT-PCR with the HTBI primer set. TCRdb processed the multiplex PCR reads anew with MiXCR; each CDR3 protein has one entry. The sample carries hundreds of thousands of distinct CDR3 sequences, about 14% recorded once. Only a few counts were recorded for this clonotype. The specimen was blood. The J gene is TRBJ1-2, the V gene TRBV12-3 or TRBV12-4; D possibly corresponds to TRBD1 (6 bases). The TCR originated in a woman aged 18-35 years with Graves' hyperthyroidism. The DNA for the CDR3 is TGTGCCAGCATCCTTACCGGGACATCTTATGGCTACACCTTC. Translated, it gives CASILTGTSYGYTF.